This T cell receptor (beta chain) was documented in a study of human T cells and chemical hapten exposure. Via MiXCR, TCRdb re-called the RACE reads, giving one row per CDR3 protein. The table lists tens of thousands of distinct CDR3 sequences, over 9.5% of them singletons. The CDR3 is 12 amino acids. Trimming took off 1 base at V and 7 bases at J, with 5 bases between the two ends. Points from the study as a whole: Among expanded TCRs, significantly more large CDR3 similarity clusters formed than among controls. TCRs above 1 in 1000 frequency did not change with DPC sensitization.

The sample's time point: pre-sensitization, week 0. Indicated treatment: therapeutic diphenylcyclopropenone sensitization with weekly scalp DPC. With respect to this clonotype: Antigen specificity is unknown.

The specimen comprised whole blood, sampled in connection with sensitization to the hapten diphenylcyclopropenone (DPC). V is TRBV12-3 or TRBV12-4 and J is TRBJ2-1; D uncertain. The sequence was obtained from a man aged 25 to 45 with alopecia areata. Some clones in this sample may be carry-over from other donors' samples. The CDR3 region has the DNA TGTGCCAGCAGTTTAGGACCTAATGAGCAGTTCTTC. This codes for CASSLGPNEQFF.